This T cell receptor (beta chain) was obtained from a study of blood T cell repertoires in COVID-19. This study enrolled people aged 18 to 89 from 24 US geographic areas. Participant-reported clinical history was the basis for cohort assignment. Original processing notes: It was from reference gene primer amplification that nucleated cell counts were estimated. Profiled with immunoSEQ multiplex PCR; TCRdb holds only in-frame clones, not every one. V and J calls and clone size are as listed in that table; D and trimming were resolved from the DNA. The table records about 270,000 clones, approximately 90% of them present only once. The clonotype was recovered from a man between 40 and 49 years old who had been exposed to COVID-19. The sequencing sample was made of PBMCs or T cells enriched from blood (not recorded which).

CDR3 sequence reads: CASSLSDSYEQYF. The CDR3, as DNA: TGTGCCAGCAGTTTGAGCGACTCCTACGAGCAGTACTTC. V and J are TRBV27 and TRBJ2-7; D is uncertain. The V and J ends lost 3 bases and 0 bases respectively, with 6 bases between them. Looked up from germline, CDR1 is MNHEY and CDR2 is SMNVEV (reference sequence). This CDR3 has 13 residues.